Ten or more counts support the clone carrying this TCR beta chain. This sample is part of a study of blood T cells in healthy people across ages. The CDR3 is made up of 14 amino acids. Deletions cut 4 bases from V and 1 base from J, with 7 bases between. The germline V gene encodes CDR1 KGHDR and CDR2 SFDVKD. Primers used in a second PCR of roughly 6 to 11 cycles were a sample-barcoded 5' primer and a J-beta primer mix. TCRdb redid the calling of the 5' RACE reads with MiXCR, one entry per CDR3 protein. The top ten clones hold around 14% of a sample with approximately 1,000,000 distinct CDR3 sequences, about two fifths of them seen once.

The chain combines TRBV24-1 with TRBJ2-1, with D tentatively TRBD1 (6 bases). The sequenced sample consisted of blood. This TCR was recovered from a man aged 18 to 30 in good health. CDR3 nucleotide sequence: TGTGCCACCAGTGACAGGGGATCCTACAATGAGCAGTTCTTC. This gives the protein CATSDRGSYNEQFF.